The rows below give T cell receptor beta chains drawn from one sample of a study of blood T cell repertoires in COVID-19. The repertoire was sequenced with immunoSEQ multiplex PCR; TCRdb's copy has only in-frame clones and lacks some. In the table there are approximately 200,000 clones, approximately 81% of which are singletons. The sequenced material came from PBMCs or T cells enriched from blood (not recorded which). The receptors originated from a man aged 40-55 years who had recovered from COVID-19. The CDR3 runs from the conserved cysteine through the conserved F or W. D genes are given only for firm matches. Not every row has a clone size; where given, it reads once, few, many or a size class.

V	J	D	size	CDR3	DNA
TRBV4-3	TRBJ2-7	TRBD2	.	CASSIAGRSGEQYF	TGCGCCAGCAGCATAGCGGGACGGTCGGGCGAGCAGTACTTC
TRBV10-2	TRBJ2-7	.	.	CASRDWGAELYEQYF	TGCGCCAGCAGAGATTGGGGAGCGGAACTCTACGAGCAGTACTTC
TRBV9	TRBJ1-3	.	once	CASSVQTGTSGNTIYF	TGTGCCAGCAGCGTCCAGACGGGAACCTCTGGAAACACCATATATTTT
TRBV18	TRBJ1-5	.	.	CASSRSNRENSQPQHF	TGTGCCAGCTCACGTAGCAACAGGGAGAACAGTCAGCCCCAGCATTTT
TRBV27	TRBJ2-7	.	.	CASSKRDILGYRSYEQYF	TGTGCCAGCAGCAAGCGGGACATATTGGGTTATAGGTCCTACGAGCAGTACTTC
TRBV4-1	TRBJ2-7	TRBD2	.	CASSQVDMGLAGYEQYF	TGCGCCAGCAGCCAAGTTGATATGGGACTAGCGGGGTACGAGCAGTACTTC
TRBV28	TRBJ1-5	TRBD1	once	CATGGTGRNQPQHF	TGTGCCACCGGCGGGACAGGCCGCAATCAGCCCCAGCATTTT
TRBV19	TRBJ1-2	TRBD1	.	CASSYRGNYGYTF	TGTGCCAGTAGCTACAGGGGGAACTATGGCTACACCTTC
TRBV10-3	TRBJ1-1	TRBD1	.	CAIRDREGTEAFF	TGTGCCATCAGGGACAGGGAGGGCACTGAAGCTTTCTTT
TRBV5-1	TRBJ2-3	TRBD2	.	CASSPRVTSVSSTDTQYF	TGCGCCAGCAGCCCCAGAGTAACTAGCGTTTCTAGCACAGATACGCAGTATTTT
TRBV20-1	TRBJ1-5	.	.	CSASRQGNQPQHF	TGCAGTGCTAGTAGGCAGGGGAATCAGCCCCAGCATTTT
TRBV4-3	TRBJ1-5	.	.	CASSQDISIGKQPQHF	TGCGCCAGCAGCCAAGATATCAGTATCGGGAAACAGCCCCAGCATTTT
TRBV3-1/TRBV3-2	TRBJ2-1	TRBD2	.	CASSPDGSGRVYEQFF	TGTGCCAGCAGCCCAGATGGTAGCGGGAGAGTGTATGAGCAGTTCTTC
TRBV27	TRBJ1-6	.	.	CASSPGGSPLHF	TGTGCCAGCAGTCCCGGGGGTTCACCCCTCCACTTT
TRBV19	TRBJ1-2	.	.	CASSIYVEDYGYTF	TGTGCCAGTAGTATATATGTAGAAGACTATGGCTACACCTTC
TRBV19	TRBJ2-7	.	once	CASSIGVGPYEQYF	TGTGCCAGTAGTATCGGGGTTGGACCCTACGAGCAGTACTTC
TRBV27	TRBJ1-1	.	.	CASSYGGVSQTEAFF	TGTGCCAGCAGTTACGGCGGGGTGAGTCAGACTGAAGCTTTCTTT
TRBV9	TRBJ2-7	.	.	CASSVEDSRSYSYEQYF	TGTGCCAGCAGCGTAGAGGACAGCAGATCTTACTCCTACGAGCAGTACTTC
TRBV10-3	TRBJ2-2	TRBD1	.	CAISDAGTVNTGELFF	TGTGCCATCAGTGATGCCGGGACAGTAAACACCGGGGAGCTGTTTTTT
TRBV9	TRBJ2-5	.	.	CASSSDPFRANRETQYF	TGTGCCAGCAGCTCAGACCCCTTCCGGGCCAACAGGGAGACCCAGTACTTC
TRBV20-1	TRBJ2-1	TRBD2	.	CSASATTSGYNEQFF	TGCAGTGCTAGTGCTACGACTAGCGGGTACAATGAGCAGTTCTTC
TRBV6-5	TRBJ1-1	TRBD1	.	CASRSDREATEAFF	TGTGCCAGCAGATCGGACAGGGAAGCCACTGAAGCTTTCTTT
TRBV11-2	TRBJ2-7	.	once	CASSLAVGYEQYF	TGTGCCAGCAGCTTGGCGGTGGGCTACGAGCAGTACTTC
TRBV6-5	TRBJ2-7	TRBD1	once	CASSFGQGPYEQYF	TGTGCCAGCAGTTTCGGACAGGGACCCTACGAGCAGTACTTC
TRBV12-3/TRBV12-4	TRBJ1-1	.	.	CASSPLSEAFF	TGTGCCAGCAGTCCCCTTTCTGAAGCTTTCTTT
TRBV11-3	TRBJ2-2	.	.	CASSVQGVVPGELFF	TGTGCCAGCAGCGTACAGGGTGTAGTTCCCGGGGAGCTGTTTTTT
TRBV2	TRBJ2-1	TRBD2	.	CASRGRTSGGDEQFF	TGTGCCAGCAGGGGAAGGACTAGCGGGGGGGATGAGCAGTTCTTC
TRBV27	TRBJ2-7	.	once	CAAGRGTYEQYF	TGTGCCGCCGGCCGCGGCACCTACGAGCAGTACTTC
TRBV19	TRBJ1-5	TRBD1	few	CASTRGLNQPQHF	TGTGCCAGTACTAGGGGGCTCAATCAGCCCCAGCATTTT
TRBV2	TRBJ2-5	TRBD2	.	CASRPSGRIQETQYF	TGTGCCAGCAGGCCTAGCGGGAGGATCCAAGAGACCCAGTACTTC
TRBV12-5	TRBJ2-2	.	.	CASVQGDYANTGELFF	TGTGCTAGTGTCCAAGGGGATTACGCGAACACCGGGGAGCTGTTTTTT
TRBV4-2	TRBJ2-7	.	.	CASSQVLLGQASESYEQYF	TGTGCCAGCAGCCAAGTTCTGTTAGGTCAGGCTAGCGAGTCCTACGAGCAGTACTTC
TRBV27	TRBJ2-7	TRBD2	.	CASSLSREGSYEQYF	TGTGCCAGCAGTTTATCACGGGAGGGCTCCTACGAGCAGTACTTC
TRBV7-2	TRBJ1-1	.	.	CASSPPSRTEAFF	TGTGCCAGCAGCCCCCCTTCCCGGACTGAAGCTTTCTTT
TRBV14	TRBJ2-7	.	.	CASSHKSFSGGLPYEQYF	TGTGCCAGCAGCCATAAGAGTTTTTCAGGCGGACTACCCTACGAGCAGTACTTC
TRBV12-3/TRBV12-4	TRBJ2-7	TRBD1	.	CASINAGGEQYF	TGTGCCAGCATCAACGCAGGGGGCGAGCAGTACTTC
TRBV4-1	TRBJ2-3	.	.	CASSQGAGLDTQYF	TGCGCCAGCAGCCAAGGGGCAGGGCTGGATACGCAGTATTTT
TRBV15	TRBJ2-7	TRBD2	.	CATSRDSGTYEQYF	TGTGCCACCAGCAGGGATAGCGGGACCTACGAGCAGTACTTC
TRBV30	TRBJ1-2	.	.	CAWSVFRGGAKGDYGYTF	TGTGCCTGGAGTGTATTCCGAGGAGGGGCAAAAGGGGACTATGGCTACACCTTC
TRBV7-2	TRBJ1-5	TRBD1	.	CASSSYTGTGSNQPQHF	TGTGCCAGCAGCTCCTATACCGGGACAGGGTCTAATCAGCCCCAGCATTTT
TRBV7-2	TRBJ2-7	.	.	CASSSRASVRYEQYF	TGTGCCAGCAGCTCCCGGGCTAGCGTCCGGTACGAGCAGTACTTC
TRBV27	TRBJ1-2	TRBD1	.	CASSNRGNYGYTF	TGTGCCAGCAGTAACAGGGGGAACTATGGCTACACCTTC
TRBV7-2	TRBJ2-5	TRBD1	.	CASSLARLSLVFRDRGWETQYF	TGTGCCAGCAGCTTAGCGAGGCTTTCTTTAGTCTTCCGGGACAGGGGATGGGAGACCCAGTACTTC
TRBV12-3/TRBV12-4	TRBJ1-2	.	.	CASSLKLNYGYTF	TGTGCCAGCAGTTTAAAACTTAACTATGGCTACACCTTC
TRBV27	TRBJ1-4	.	.	CASSLGGATNEKLFF	TGTGCCAGCAGTCTCGGGGGGGCCACTAATGAAAAACTGTTTTTT
TRBV10-3	TRBJ2-7	.	.	CAIRRAGPYEQYF	TGTGCCATCCGCAGGGCCGGACCCTACGAGCAGTACTTC
TRBV27	TRBJ2-2	TRBD2	many	CASRSGGGTGELFF	TGTGCCAGCAGGTCCGGGGGGGGGACCGGGGAGCTGTTTTTT
TRBV5-1	TRBJ2-5	.	few	CASSQTGGAKETQYF	TGCGCCAGCAGCCAAACCGGCGGGGCAAAAGAGACCCAGTACTTC
TRBV4-3	TRBJ1-2	TRBD1	once	CASSQDGDRLGYGYTF	TGCGCCAGCAGCCAAGATGGGGACAGGCTTGGGTATGGCTACACCTTC
TRBV4-3	TRBJ2-7	TRBD1	.	CASSQALWDRAYEQYF	TGCGCCAGCAGCCAAGCCCTTTGGGACAGAGCCTACGAGCAGTACTTC
TRBV5-5	TRBJ2-1	TRBD2	.	CASSLEAAGLAVGNEQFF	TGTGCCAGCAGCTTGGAAGCCGCGGGACTAGCGGTTGGCAATGAGCAGTTCTTC
TRBV7-3	TRBJ1-1	.	.	CASSLSGQDTEAFF	TGTGCCAGCAGCTTAAGTGGGCAGGACACTGAAGCTTTCTTT
TRBV5-1	TRBJ1-4	.	.	CASRAGGEKLFF	TGCGCCAGCAGAGCCGGGGGTGAAAAACTGTTTTTT
TRBV19	TRBJ1-2	TRBD1	few	CATKTGNYGYTF	TGTGCCACTAAGACAGGGAACTATGGCTACACCTTC
TRBV19	TRBJ1-6	.	.	CASTSGGSSYNSPLHF	TGTGCCAGTACCTCGGGGGGTAGCTCCTATAATTCACCCCTCCACTTT